This T cell receptor beta chain emerged from a study of control samples from healthy donors and cancer patients. The CDR3 runs to 17 residues. J lost 4 bases, V lost 6 bases, and 11 bases had no gene match. Germline V lookup: CDR1 SGDLS, CDR2 YYNGEE. TCRdb keeps only in-frame clones here, not all; method: immunoSEQ multiplex PCR. The repertoire holds about 140,000 clones, with 89% as singletons. The sample taken for sequencing was blood. The chain employs TRBV9 and TRBJ1-3; 12 nucleotides match TRBD1. This TCR was recovered from a man younger than 40 in good health. In DNA form, the CDR3 reads TGTGCCAGCACCCCGGGACAGGGGGCGAGGGCCGGAAACACCATATATTTT. Encoded protein: CASTPGQGARAGNTIYF. Drawing the rest from reference TRBV9 and TRBJ1-3, the complete variable domain is DSGVTQTPKHLITATGQRVTLRCSPRSGDLSVYWYQQSLDQGLQFLIQYYNGEERAKGNILERFSAQQFPDLHSELNLSSLELGDSALYFCASTPGQGARAGNTIYFGEGSWLTVV.